Reported below is one T cell receptor beta chain. During active infection, Seattle patients enrolled and were then monitored through disease. In the original workflow: Amplifying reference gene primers gave estimates of nucleated cell counts. Data came from immunoSEQ multiplex PCR; TCRdb stores just in-frame clones and leaves some out. V and J calls and clone size are copied from that table; D and trimming were computed from the DNA. The sample includes approximately 480,000 clones, roughly 89% of them seen just once. This sample is part of a study of blood T cell repertoires in COVID-19. On the study more broadly: Collection of acute and convalescent COVID-19 samples took place in the United States, Italy and Spain. T cells, B-cell-depleted T cells, or PBMCs supplied cDNA or gDNA.

This receptor was obtained from a man between 18 and 29 years old with COVID-19, enrolled during active disease. The sequenced sample was peripheral blood.

CDR3 loop: CASSPSGNQETQYF. Written as DNA, the CDR3 is TGTGCCAGCAGCCCGTCGGGGAATCAAGAGACCCAGTACTTC. The J gene is TRBJ2-5, the V gene TRBV6-5; D perhaps matches TRBD2 (5 bases). Germline CDR1 and CDR2: MNHEY and SVGAGI. Trimming removed 6 bases from V and 2 bases from J, with 13 bases in between. The CDR3 covers 14 residues.